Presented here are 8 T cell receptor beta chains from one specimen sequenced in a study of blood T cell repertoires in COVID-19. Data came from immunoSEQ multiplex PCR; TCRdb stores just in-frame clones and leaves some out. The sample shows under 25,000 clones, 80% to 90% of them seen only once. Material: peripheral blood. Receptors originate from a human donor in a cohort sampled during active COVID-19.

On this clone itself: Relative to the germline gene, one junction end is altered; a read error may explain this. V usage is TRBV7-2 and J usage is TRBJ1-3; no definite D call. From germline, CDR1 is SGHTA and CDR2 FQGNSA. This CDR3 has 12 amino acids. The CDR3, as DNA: TGTGCCAGCAGTCGAAGTGGGGAACTAGGGAATTTT. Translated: CASSRSGELGNF.

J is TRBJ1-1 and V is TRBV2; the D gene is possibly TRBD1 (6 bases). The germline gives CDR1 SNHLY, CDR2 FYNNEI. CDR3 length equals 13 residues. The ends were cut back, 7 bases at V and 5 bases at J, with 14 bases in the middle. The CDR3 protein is CASKGDRVTEAFF. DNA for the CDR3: TGTGCCAGCAAGGGGGACCGGGTGACTGAAGCTTTCTTT.

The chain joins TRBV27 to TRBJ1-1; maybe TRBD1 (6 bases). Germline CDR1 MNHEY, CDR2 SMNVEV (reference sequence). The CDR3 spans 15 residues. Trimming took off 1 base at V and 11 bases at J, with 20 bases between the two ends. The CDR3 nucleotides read TGTGCCAGCAGTTTATTGGGGGCGAGAGGGAAAGGCGCTTTCTTT. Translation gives CASSLLGARGKGAFF.

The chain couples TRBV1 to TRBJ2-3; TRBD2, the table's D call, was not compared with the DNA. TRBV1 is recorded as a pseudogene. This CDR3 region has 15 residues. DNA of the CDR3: TGCACCAGCAGCCAACGGGAGGGCGGAACAGATACGCAGTATTTT. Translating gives CTSSQREGGTDTQYF.

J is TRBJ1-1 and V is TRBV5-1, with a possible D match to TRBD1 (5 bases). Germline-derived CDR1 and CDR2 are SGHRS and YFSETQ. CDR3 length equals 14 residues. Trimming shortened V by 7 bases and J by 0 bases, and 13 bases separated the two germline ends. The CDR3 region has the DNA TGCGCCAGCGGAACAGGAGAGATGAACACTGAAGCTTTCTTT. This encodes CASGTGEMNTEAFF.

CDR3 nucleotide sequence: TGTGCCGTACCCGGGACTAGCGTCCGAGGCACCGGGGAGCTGTTTTTT. Amino acids: CAVPGTSVRGTGELFF. The chain couples TRBV10-3 to TRBJ2-2; TRBD2 matches at 10 bases. This CDR3 is built from 16 residues. Germline lookup yields CDR1 ENHRY and CDR2 SYGVKD. V gave up 11 bases and J gave up 4 bases; unmatched junction bases: 13.

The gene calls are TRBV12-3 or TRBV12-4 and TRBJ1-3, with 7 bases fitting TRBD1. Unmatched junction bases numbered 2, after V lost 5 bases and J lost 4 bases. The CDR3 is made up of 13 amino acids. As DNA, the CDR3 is TGTGCCAGCAGTCCGACAGGGGGAAACACCATATATTTT. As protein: CASSPTGGNTIYF.

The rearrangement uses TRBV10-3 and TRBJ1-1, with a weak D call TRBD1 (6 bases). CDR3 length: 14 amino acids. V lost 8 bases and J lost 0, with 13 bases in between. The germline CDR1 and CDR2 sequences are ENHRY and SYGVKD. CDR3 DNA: TGTGCCATCGGTGGGGGGGGCTTGAACACTGAAGCTTTCTTT. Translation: CAIGGGGLNTEAFF.